This T cell receptor (beta chain) was recorded in a study of blood T cell repertoires in COVID-19. Whole-study context: Samples representing acute and convalescent COVID-19 were sourced from the United States, Italy and Spain.

Adults between roughly 18 and 89 years of age took part from about two dozen US areas. Data came from immunoSEQ multiplex PCR; TCRdb stores just in-frame clones and leaves some out. The data hold some 340,000 clones, with around 87% observed a single time. The CDR3 has 13 residues. V was pared by 4 bases and J by 5 bases, with 12 bases between. Germline V gene data show CDR1 as SGHRS and CDR2 as YFSETQ. The material sequenced was PBMCs or T cells enriched from blood (not recorded which). This TCR was recovered from a woman aged 25 to 39 who had recovered from COVID-19. The J gene is TRBJ1-2, the V gene TRBV5-1; tentatively, D is TRBD1 (5 bases). In DNA, the CDR3 is TGCGCCAGCAGCCTCAGGGTCGGGTATGGCTACACCTTC. Its protein is CASSLRVGYGYTF.